Listed here are 7 T cell receptor beta chains from one sample, sequenced in a study of blood T cells in healthy people across ages. The second PCR ran roughly 7 to 12 cycles with a sample-barcoded 5' primer and J-beta primers. TCRdb reanalysed the 5' RACE reads using MiXCR and keeps one entry per CDR3 protein. The sample contains about 900,000 distinct CDR3 sequences, about 48% of which appear only once. Sequenced sample: blood. These receptors all stem from a man aged 25-45 years in good health.

The gene calls are TRBV4-3 and TRBJ1-2; 7 bases are a match to TRBD1. V was pared by 0 bases and J by 7 bases, with 14 bases of the junction left unmatched. From germline, CDR1 is LGHNA and CDR2 YSLEER. The CDR3 runs to 17 residues. The CDR3: CASSQDLPRDGQVGYTF. CDR3 bases: TGCGCCAGCAGCCAAGATCTACCCAGGGACGGACAGGTTGGCTACACCTTC.

V usage is TRBV7-2 and J usage is TRBJ2-3, with a weak D call TRBD1 (5 bases). CDR1 and CDR2 from the germline V gene are SGHTA and FQGNSA. This CDR3 has 16 amino acids. Trimming pared 5 bases from V and 2 bases from J, leaving 17 bases between. The CDR3, as DNA: TGTGCCAGCAGCCCCTGGACATCGCGGTCCACAGATACGCAGTATTTT. It encodes CASSPWTSRSTDTQYF.

The V and J genes are TRBV20-1 and TRBJ2-4, with D maybe TRBD1 (6 bases). The length of the CDR3 is 15 residues. The V end was cut by 4 bases, the J end by 1 base, with 14 bases between. CDR1 DFQATT and CDR2 SNEGSKA come from the germline V gene (reference sequence). The CDR3 DNA sequence: TGCAGTGCTACAAGAACAGGGACGGCCAAAAACATTCAGTACTTC. It encodes CSATRTGTAKNIQYF.

This clonotype appeared many times. The genes are TRBV5-1 and TRBJ1-1; possibly TRBD1 for D (5 bases). The V gene lost 4 bases and the J gene lost 0 bases, with 16 bases spanning the gap. The V gene's germline CDR1 is SGHRS and CDR2 YFSETQ. This CDR3 spans 16 amino acids. The CDR3 DNA reads as TGCGCCAGCAGCCTAGCTTTAGACAGCATGAACACTGAAGCTTTCTTT. It translates to CASSLALDSMNTEAFF.

This clonotype was seen a single time. The rearrangement joins TRBV20-1 to TRBJ2-3; 13 nucleotides line up with TRBD2. V gave up 0 bases and J gave up 0 bases; unmatched junction bases: 9. There are 19 residues in the CDR3. Germline V gives CDR1 DFQATT, CDR2 SNEGSKA (reference sequence). The CDR3 loop is CSARDTGLAGDSSTDTQYF. Here the CDR3 DNA reads TGCAGTGCTAGAGATACTGGACTAGCGGGAGATTCTAGCACAGATACGCAGTATTTT.

For this clonotype: Germline is not matched at one junction end, which may reflect a read error. This chain links TRBV5-1 with TRBJ2-3; 9 nucleotides line up with TRBD2. CDR3 length equals 16 residues. CDR1 and CDR2 (germline): SGHRS, YFSETQ. The DNA for the CDR3 is TGCGTCAGCAGCTCCCAGGTAGCGGGGGCCACAGATACGCAGTATTTT. This translates into CVSSSQVAGATDTQYF.

This rearrangement joins TRBV18 to TRBJ2-4; TRBD2 matches at 9 bases. This CDR3 contains 13 residues. The trim removed 3 bases at V and 15 bases at J, leaving 9 bases unmatched. Per the germline V gene, CDR1 is KGHSH and CDR2 is LQKENI. The CDR3 reads CASSPDLAGTTYF. The CDR3 nucleotides are TGTGCCAGCTCACCCGATCTAGCGGGAACTACGTACTTC.